This T cell receptor (beta chain) was identified during a study of spatial heterogeneity in lung cancer. Study-wide context: The donors comprised about 70 untreated early-stage non-small cell lung cancer patients.

TCRdb itself ran the 5' RACE reads through MiXCR, one entry per CDR3 protein. This table has around 98,000 distinct CDR3 sequences, roughly a fifth appearing once. CDR1 is LGHNA and CDR2 is YSLEER in the germline V gene. V lost 3 bases and J 7 bases, leaving 10 bases between the germline ends. The CDR3 totals 13 residues. Specified time point: blood at routine non-recurrence follow-up after resection. Whole RNA obtained from tumor, nontumor lung or frozen PBMC underwent sequencing without sorting. The V call is TRBV4-3, the J call TRBJ1-3, with D possibly matching TRBD1 (6 bases). Sequences were derived from PBMCs, sampled at follow-up. The receptor's source is a male donor with early-stage non-small cell lung cancer. The CDR3 DNA reads TGCGCCAGCAGCCATCTGAGGGGGAACACCATATATTTT. This encodes CASSHLRGNTIYF.